This T cell receptor (beta chain) was sequenced for a study of cytomegalovirus exposure and HLA in healthy donors. Study-level information: There were fewer than 500 genotyped donors. Of these, 81% fell in the genetic ancestry cluster associated with self-reported Caucasian donors. Findings of the study overall: Most of the TCR beta V segments (in an earlier analysis) were productive either about 87% or about 30% of the time. TCR beta chain V- and J-gene trimming was linked, in a later analysis, to a missense variant in DCLRE1C.

Comment on this clone: Antigen: not known.

60 Vbeta and 13 Jbeta primers were used in PCR. Libraries were prepared by immunoSEQ multiplex PCR; TCRdb keeps only in-frame clonotypes and omits some of them. The table shows roughly 160,000 clones, with 80% to 85% occurring only once. The germline V and J ends were trimmed by 8 bases and 2 bases, with 6 bases remaining between them. The germline V gene has CDR1 MNHNS and CDR2 SASEGT. There are 11 residues in the CDR3. The sample was PBMCs. The rearrangement links TRBV6-1 to TRBJ1-2; no firm D call. This receptor was taken from a man younger than 45 in good health and CMV-seronegative. The CDR3 loop is CASGQNYGYTF. CDR3 bases: TGTGCCAGCGGGCAGAACTATGGCTACACCTTC.